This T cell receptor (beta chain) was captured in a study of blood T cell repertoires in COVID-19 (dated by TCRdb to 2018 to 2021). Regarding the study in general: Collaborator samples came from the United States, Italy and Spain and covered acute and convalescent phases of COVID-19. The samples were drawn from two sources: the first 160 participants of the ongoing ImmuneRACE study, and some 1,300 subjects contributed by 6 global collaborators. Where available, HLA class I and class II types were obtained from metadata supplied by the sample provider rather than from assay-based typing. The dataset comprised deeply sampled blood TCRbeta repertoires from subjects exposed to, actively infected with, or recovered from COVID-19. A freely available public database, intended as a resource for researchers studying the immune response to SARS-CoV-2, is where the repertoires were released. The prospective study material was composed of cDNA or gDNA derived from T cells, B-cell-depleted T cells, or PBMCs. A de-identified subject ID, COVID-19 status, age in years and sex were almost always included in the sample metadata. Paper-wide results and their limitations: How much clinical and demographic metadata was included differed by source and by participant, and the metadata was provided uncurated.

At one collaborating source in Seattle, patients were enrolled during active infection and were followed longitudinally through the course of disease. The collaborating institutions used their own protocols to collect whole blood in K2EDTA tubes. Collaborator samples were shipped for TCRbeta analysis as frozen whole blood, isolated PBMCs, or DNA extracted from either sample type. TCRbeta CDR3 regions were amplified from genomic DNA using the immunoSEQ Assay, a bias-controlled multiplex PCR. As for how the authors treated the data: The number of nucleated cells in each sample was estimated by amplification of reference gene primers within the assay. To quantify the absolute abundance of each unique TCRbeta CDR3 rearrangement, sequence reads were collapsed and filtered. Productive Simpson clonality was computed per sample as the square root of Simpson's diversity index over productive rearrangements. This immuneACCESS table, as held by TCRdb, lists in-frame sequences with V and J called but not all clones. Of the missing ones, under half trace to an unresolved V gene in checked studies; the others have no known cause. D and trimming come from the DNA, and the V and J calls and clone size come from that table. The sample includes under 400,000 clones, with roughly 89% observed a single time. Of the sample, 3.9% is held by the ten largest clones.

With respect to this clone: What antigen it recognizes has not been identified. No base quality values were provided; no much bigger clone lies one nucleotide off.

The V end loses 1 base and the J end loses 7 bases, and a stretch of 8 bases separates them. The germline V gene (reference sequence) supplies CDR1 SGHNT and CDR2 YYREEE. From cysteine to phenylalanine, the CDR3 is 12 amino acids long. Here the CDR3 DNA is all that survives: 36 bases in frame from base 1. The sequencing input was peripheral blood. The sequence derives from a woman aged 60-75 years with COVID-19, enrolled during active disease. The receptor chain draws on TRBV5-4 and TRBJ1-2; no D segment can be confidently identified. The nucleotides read TGTGCCAGCAGCTTGCCAACAACTGGCTACACCTTC. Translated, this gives CASSLPTTGYTF.